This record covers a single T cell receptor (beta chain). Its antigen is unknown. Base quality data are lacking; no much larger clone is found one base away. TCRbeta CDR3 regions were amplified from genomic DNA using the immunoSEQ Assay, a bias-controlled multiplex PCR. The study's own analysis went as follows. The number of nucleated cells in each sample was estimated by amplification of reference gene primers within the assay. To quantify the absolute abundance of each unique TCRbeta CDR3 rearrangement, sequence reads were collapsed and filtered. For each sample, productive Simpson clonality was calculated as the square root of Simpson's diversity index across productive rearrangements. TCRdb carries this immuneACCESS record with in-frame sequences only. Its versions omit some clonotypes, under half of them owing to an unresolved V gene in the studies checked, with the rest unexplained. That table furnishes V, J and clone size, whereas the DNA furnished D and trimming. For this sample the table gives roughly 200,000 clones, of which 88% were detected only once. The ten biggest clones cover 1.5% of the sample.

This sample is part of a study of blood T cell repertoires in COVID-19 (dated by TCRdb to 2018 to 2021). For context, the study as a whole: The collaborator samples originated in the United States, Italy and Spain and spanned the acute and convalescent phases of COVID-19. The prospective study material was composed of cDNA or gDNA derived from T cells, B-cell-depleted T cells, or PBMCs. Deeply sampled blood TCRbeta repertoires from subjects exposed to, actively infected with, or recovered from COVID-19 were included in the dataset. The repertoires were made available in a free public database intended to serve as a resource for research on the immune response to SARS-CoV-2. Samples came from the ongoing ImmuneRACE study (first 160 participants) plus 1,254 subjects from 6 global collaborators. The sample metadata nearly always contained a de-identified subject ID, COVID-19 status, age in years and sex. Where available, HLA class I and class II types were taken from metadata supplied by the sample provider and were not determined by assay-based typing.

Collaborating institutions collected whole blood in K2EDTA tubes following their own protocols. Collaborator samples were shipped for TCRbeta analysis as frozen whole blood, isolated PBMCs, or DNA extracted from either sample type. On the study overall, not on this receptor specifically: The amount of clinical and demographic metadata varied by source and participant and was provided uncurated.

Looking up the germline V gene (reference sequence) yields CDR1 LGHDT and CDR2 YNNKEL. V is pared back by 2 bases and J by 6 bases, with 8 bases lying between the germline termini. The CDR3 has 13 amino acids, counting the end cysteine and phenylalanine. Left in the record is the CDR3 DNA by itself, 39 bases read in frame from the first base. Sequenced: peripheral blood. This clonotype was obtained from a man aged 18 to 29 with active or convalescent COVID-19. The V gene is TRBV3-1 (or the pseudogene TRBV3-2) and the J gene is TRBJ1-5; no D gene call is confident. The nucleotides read TGTGCCAGCAGCCAATATGTAGCTCAGCCCCAGCATTTT. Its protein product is CASSQYVAQPQHF.